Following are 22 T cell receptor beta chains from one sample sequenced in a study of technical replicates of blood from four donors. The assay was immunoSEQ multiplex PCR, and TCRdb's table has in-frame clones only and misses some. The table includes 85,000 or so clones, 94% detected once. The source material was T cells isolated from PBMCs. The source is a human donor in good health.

Here the CDR3 DNA reads TGTGCCCAGGACAGGGGTTCTACTGAAGCTTTCTTT. Its translation is CAQDRGSTEAFF. The chain combines TRBV2 with TRBJ1-1, with 9 bases matching TRBD1. The J segment lost 5 bases and the V segment lost 11 bases, leaving 6 bases of the junction unmatched. Germline CDR1 SNHLY, CDR2 FYNNEI. The CDR3 contains 12 residues.

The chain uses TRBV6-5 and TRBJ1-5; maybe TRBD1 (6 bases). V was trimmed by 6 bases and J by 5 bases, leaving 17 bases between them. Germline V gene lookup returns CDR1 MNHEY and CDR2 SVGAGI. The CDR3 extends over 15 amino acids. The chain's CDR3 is CASRRFHRVDQPQHF. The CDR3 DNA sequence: TGTGCCAGCAGACGATTTCACAGGGTGGATCAGCCCCAGCATTTT.

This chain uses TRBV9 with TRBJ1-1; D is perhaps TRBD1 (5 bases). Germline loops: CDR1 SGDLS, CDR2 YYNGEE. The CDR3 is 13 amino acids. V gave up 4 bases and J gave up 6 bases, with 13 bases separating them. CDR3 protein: CASSPSGASEAFF. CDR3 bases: TGTGCCAGCAGCCCGAGTGGGGCTTCTGAAGCTTTCTTT. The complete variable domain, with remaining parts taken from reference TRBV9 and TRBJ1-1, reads DSGVTQTPKHLITATGQRVTLRCSPRSGDLSVYWYQQSLDQGLQFLIQYYNGEERAKGNILERFSAQQFPDLHSELNLSSLELGDSALYFCASSPSGASEAFFGQGTRLTVV.

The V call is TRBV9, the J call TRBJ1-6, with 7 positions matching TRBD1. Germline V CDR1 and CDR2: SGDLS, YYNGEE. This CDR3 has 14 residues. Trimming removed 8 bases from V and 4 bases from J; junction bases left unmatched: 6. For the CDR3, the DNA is TGTGCCAGTCAACAGGGGCGATATAATTCACCCCTCCACTTT. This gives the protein CASQQGRYNSPLHF.

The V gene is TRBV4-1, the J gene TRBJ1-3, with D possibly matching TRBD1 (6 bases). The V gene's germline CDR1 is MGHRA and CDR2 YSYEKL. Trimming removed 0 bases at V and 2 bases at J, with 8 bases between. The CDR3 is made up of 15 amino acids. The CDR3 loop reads CASSQEQGAGNTIYF. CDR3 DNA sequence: TGCGCCAGCAGCCAAGAACAGGGTGCTGGAAACACCATATATTTT.

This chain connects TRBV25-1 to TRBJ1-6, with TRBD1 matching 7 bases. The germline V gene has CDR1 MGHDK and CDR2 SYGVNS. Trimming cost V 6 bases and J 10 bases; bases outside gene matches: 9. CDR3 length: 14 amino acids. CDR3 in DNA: TGTGCCAGCAGCCAAGGGGGCACGGGATCACCCCTCCACTTT. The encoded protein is CASSQGGTGSPLHF.

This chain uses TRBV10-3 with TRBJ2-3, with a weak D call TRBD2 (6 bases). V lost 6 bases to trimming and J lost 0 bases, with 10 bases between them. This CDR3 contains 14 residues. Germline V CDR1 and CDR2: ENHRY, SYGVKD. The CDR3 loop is CAIRTGTSTDTQYF. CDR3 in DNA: TGTGCCATCAGAACCGGGACTAGCACAGATACGCAGTATTTT.

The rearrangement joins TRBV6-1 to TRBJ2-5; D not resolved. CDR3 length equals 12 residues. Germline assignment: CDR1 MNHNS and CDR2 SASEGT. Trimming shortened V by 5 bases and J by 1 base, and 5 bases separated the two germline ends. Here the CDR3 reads CASSMAQETQYF. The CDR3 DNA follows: TGTGCCAGCAGTATGGCCCAAGAGACCCAGTACTTC.

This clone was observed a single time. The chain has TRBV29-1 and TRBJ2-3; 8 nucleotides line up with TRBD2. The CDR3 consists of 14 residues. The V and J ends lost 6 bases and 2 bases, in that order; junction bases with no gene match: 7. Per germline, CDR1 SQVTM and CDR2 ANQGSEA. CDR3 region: CSVGGGQYTDTQYF. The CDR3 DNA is TGCAGCGTCGGCGGGGGGCAATACACAGATACGCAGTATTTT.

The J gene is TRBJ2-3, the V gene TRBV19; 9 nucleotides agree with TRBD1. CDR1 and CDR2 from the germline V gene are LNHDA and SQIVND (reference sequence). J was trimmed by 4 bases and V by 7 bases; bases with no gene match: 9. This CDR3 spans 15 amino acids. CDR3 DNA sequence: TGTGCCAGTACCATGGGGGACAGGGATGCAGATACGCAGTATTTT. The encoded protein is CASTMGDRDADTQYF.

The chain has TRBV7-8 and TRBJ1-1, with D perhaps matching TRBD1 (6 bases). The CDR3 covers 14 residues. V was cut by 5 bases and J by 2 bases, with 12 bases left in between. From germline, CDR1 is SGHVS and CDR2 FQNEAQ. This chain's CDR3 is CASSGTPRNTEAFF. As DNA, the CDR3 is TGTGCCAGCAGCGGGACACCCCGAAACACTGAAGCTTTCTTT.

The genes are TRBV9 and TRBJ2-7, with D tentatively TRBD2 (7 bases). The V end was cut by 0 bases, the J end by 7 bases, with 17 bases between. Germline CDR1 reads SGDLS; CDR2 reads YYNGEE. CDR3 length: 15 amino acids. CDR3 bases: TGTGCCAGCAGCGTAGGGCCGGGGGGCCGGGGAGAGCAGTACTTC. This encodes CASSVGPGGRGEQYF.

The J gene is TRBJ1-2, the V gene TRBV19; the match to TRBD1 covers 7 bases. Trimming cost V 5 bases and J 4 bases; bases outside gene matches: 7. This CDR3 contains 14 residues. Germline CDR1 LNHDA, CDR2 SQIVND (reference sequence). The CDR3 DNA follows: TGTGCCAGTAGTCACAGGGGTGTAAGCTATGGCTACACCTTC. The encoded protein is CASSHRGVSYGYTF.

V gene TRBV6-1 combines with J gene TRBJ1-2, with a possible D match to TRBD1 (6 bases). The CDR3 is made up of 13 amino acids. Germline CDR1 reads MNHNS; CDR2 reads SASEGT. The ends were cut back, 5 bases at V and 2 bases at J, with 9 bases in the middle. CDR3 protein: CASSITGNYGYTF. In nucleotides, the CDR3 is TGTGCCAGCAGTATCACAGGGAACTATGGCTACACCTTC.

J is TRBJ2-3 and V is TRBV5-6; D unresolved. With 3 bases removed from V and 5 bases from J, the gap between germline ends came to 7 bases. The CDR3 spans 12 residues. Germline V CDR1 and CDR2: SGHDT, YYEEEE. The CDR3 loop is CASSWAGDTQYF. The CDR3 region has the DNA TGTGCCAGCAGCTGGGCAGGAGATACGCAGTATTTT.

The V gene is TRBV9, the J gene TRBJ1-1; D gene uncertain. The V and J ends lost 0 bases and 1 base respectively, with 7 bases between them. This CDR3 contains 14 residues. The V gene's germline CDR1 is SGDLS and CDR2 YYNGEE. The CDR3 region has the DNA TGTGCCAGCAGCGTAGGCGGCAGGAACACTGAAGCTTTCTTT. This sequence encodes CASSVGGRNTEAFF.

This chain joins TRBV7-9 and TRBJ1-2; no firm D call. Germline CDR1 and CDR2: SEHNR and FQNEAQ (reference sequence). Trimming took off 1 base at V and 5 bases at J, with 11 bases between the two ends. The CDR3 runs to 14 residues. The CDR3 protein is CASSLVVGVYGYTF. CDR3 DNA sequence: TGTGCCAGCAGCTTAGTCGTAGGAGTTTATGGCTACACCTTC.

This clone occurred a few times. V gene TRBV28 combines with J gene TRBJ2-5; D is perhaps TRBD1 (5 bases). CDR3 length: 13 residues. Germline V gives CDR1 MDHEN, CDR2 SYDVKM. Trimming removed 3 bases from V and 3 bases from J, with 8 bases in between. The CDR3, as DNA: TGTGCCAGCAGTTTTGTAGGGGAAGAGACCCAGTACTTC. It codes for CASSFVGEETQYF.

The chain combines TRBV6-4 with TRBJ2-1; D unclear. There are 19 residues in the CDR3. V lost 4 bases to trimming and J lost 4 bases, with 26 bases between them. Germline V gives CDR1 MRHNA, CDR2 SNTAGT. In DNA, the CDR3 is TGTGCCAGCAGTGCTTCTCCCAGTTATAAAGAACCACCGTACAATGAGCAGTTCTTC. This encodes CASSASPSYKEPPYNEQFF.

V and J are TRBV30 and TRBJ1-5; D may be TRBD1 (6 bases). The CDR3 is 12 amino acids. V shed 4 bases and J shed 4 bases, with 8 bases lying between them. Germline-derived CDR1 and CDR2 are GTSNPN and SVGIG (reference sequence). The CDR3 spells CAWKGENQPQHF. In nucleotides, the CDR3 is TGTGCCTGGAAGGGGGAAAATCAGCCCCAGCATTTT.

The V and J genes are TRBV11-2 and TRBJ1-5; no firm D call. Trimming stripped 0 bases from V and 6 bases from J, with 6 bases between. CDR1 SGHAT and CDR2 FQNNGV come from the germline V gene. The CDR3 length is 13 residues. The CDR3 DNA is TGTGCCAGCAGCTTAGATCATAGTCAGCCCCAGCATTTT. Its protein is CASSLDHSQPQHF.

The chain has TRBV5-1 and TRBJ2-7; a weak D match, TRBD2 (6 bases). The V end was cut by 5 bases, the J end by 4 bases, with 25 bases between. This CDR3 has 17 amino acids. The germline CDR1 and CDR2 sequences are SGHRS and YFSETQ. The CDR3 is CASSSLGLAGPFYEQYF. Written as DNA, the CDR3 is TGCGCCAGCAGTTCTTTAGGGTTGGCGGGGCCCTTTTACGAGCAGTACTTC.